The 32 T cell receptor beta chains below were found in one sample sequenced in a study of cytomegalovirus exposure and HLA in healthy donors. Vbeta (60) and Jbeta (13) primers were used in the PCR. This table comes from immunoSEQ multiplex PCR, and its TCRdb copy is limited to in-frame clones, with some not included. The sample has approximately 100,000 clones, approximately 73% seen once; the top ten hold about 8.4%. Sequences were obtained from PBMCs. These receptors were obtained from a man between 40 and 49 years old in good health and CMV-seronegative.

The CDR3 sequence is CASSLYQGTTEAFF. CDR3 coding DNA: TGTGCCAGCAGTTTATATCAGGGGACCACTGAAGCTTTCTTT. The V and J genes are TRBV28 and TRBJ1-1; D may be TRBD1 (6 bases). CDR3 length: 14 residues. V lost 1 base to trimming and J lost 4 bases, with 10 bases between them. Looked up from germline, CDR1 is MDHEN and CDR2 is SYDVKM.

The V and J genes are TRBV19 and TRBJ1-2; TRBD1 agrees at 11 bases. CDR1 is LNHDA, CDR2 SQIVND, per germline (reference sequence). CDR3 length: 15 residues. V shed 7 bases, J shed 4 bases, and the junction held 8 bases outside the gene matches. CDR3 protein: CASTPSGTGGYGYTF. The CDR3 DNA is TGTGCCAGTACCCCATCTGGGACAGGGGGCTATGGCTACACCTTC.

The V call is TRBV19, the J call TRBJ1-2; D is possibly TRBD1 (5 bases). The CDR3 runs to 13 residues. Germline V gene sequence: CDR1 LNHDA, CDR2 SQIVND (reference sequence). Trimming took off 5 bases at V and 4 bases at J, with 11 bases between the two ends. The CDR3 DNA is TGTGCCAGTAGTCCTCAGGGTGTCTATGGCTACACCTTC. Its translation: CASSPQGVYGYTF.

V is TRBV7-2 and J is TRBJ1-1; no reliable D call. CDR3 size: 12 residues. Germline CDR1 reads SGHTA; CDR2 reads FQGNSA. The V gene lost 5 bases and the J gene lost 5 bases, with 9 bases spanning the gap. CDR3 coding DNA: TGTGCCAGCAGCCCCCTCGTGACTGAAGCTTTCTTT. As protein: CASSPLVTEAFF.

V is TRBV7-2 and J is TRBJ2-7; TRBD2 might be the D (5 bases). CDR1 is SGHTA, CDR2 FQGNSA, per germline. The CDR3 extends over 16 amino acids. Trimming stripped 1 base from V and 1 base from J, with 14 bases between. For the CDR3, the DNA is TGTGCCAGCAGCTTAGAGCGGTCACAAAATTCCTACGAGCAGTACTTC. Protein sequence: CASSLERSQNSYEQYF.

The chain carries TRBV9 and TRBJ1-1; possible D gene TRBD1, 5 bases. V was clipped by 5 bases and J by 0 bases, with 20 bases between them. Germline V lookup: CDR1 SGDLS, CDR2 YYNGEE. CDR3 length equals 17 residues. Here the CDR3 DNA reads TGTGCCAGCAGAGCTAAGGAGACAGATGTTTTGAACACTGAAGCTTTCTTT. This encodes CASRAKETDVLNTEAFF.

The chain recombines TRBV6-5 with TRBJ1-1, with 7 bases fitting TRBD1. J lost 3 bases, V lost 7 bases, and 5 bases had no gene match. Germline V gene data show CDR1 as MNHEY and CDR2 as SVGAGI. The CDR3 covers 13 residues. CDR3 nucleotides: TGTGCCAGCAACCTGGGACAGTACACTGAAGCTTTCTTT. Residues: CASNLGQYTEAFF.

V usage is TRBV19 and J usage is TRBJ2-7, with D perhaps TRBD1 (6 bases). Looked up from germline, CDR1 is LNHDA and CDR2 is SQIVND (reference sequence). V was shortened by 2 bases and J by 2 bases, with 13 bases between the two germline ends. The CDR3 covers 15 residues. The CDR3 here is CASSINGGRTYEQYF. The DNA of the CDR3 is TGTGCCAGTAGTATAAATGGGGGCCGAACCTACGAGCAGTACTTC.

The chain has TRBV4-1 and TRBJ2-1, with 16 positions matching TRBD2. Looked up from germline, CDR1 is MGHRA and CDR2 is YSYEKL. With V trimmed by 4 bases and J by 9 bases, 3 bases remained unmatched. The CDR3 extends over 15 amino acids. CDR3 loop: CASSLGLAGGSEQFF. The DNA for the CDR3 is TGCGCCAGCAGCCTGGGACTAGCGGGGGGGAGTGAGCAGTTCTTC.

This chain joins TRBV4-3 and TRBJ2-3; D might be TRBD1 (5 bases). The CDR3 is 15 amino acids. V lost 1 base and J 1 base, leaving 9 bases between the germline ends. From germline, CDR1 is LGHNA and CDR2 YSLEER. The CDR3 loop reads CASSQVGQGTDTQYF. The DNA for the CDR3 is TGCGCCAGCAGCCAAGTGGGGCAGGGCACAGATACGCAGTATTTT.

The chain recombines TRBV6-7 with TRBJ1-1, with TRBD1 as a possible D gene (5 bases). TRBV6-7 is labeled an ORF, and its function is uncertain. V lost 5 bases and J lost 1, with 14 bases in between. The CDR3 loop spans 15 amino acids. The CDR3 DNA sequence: TGTGCCAGCAGTAGGGTCGGGGGGGGGAACACTGAAGCTTTCTTT. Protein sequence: CASSRVGGGNTEAFF.

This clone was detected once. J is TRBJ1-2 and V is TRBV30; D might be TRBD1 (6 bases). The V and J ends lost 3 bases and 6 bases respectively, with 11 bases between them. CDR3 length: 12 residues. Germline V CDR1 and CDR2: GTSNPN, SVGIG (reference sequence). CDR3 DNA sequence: TGTGCCTGGAGCCAGGACAGCGATGGCTACACCTTC. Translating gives CAWSQDSDGYTF.

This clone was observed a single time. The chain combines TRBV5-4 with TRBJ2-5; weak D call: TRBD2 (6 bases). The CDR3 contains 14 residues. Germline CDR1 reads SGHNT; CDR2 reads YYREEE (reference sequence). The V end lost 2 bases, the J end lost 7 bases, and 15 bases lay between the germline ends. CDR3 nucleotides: TGTGCCAGCAGCTTATGGGACTCGTCGGGGACCCAGTACTTC. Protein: CASSLWDSSGTQYF.

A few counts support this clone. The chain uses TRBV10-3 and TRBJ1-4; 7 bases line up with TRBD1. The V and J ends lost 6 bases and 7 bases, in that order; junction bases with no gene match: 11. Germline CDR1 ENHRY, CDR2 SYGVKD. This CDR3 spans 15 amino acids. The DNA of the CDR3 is TGTGCCATCAGGAATGACAGGGCAGAAGGTGAAAAACTGTTTTTT. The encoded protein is CAIRNDRAEGEKLFF.

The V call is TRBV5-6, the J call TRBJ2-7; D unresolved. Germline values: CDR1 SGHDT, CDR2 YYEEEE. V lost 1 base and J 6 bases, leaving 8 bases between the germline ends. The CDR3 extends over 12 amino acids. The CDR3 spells CASSLSFGEQYF. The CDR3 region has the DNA TGTGCCAGCAGCTTGTCTTTCGGCGAGCAGTACTTC.

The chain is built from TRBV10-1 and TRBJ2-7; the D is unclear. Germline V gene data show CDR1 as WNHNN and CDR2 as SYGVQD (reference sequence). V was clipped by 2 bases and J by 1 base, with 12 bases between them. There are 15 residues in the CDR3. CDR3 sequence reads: CASSEEAAASYEQYF. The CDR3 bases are TGCGCCAGCAGTGAGGAGGCAGCCGCGTCCTACGAGCAGTACTTC.

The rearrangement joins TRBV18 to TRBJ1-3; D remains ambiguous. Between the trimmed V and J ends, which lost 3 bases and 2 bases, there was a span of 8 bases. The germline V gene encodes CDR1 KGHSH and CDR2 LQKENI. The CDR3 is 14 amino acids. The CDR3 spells CASSPTTTGNTIYF. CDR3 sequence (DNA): TGTGCCAGCTCACCGACAACAACTGGAAACACCATATATTTT.

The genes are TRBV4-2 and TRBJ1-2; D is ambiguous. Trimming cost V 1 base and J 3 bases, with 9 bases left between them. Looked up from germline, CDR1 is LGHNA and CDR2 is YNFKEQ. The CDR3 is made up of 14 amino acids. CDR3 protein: CASSQVLGDYGYTF. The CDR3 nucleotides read TGTGCCAGCAGCCAAGTTCTGGGAGACTATGGCTACACCTTC.

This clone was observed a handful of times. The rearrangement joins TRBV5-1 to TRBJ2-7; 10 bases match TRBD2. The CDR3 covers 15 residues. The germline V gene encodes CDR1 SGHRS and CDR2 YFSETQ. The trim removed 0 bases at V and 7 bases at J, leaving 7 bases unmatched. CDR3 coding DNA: TGCGCCAGCAGCTTGGTGCTAGCGGGGGAAGGAGAGCAGTACTTC. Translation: CASSLVLAGEGEQYF.

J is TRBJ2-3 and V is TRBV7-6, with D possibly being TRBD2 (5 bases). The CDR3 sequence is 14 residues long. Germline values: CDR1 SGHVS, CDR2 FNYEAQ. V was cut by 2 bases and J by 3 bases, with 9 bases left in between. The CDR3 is CASSLPPGTDTQYF. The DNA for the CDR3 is TGTGCCAGCAGCTTACCCCCGGGAACAGATACGCAGTATTTT.

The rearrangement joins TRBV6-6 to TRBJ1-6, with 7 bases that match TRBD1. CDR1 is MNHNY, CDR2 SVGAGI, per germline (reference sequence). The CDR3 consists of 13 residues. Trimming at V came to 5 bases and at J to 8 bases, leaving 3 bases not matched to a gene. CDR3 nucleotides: TGTGCCAGCAGTCTTGACAGGGATTCACCCCTCCACTTT. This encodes CASSLDRDSPLHF.

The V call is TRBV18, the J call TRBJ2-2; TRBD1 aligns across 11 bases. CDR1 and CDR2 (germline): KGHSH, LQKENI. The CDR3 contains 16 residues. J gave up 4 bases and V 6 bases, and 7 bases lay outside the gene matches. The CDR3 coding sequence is TGTGCCAGCTCCCACGGACAGGGGGCGGCCACCGGGGAGCTGTTTTTT. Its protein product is CASSHGQGAATGELFF. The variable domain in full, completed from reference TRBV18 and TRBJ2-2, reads NAGVMQNPRHLVRRRGQEARLRCSPMKGHSHVYWYRQLPEEGLKFMVYLQKENIIDESGMPKERFSAEFPKEGPSILRIQQVVRGDSAAYFCASSHGQGAATGELFFGEGSRLTVL.

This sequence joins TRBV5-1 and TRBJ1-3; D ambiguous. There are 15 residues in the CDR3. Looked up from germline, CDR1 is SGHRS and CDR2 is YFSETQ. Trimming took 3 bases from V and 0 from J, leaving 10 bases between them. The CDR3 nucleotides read TGCGCCAGCAGCTCCGGTAGAGCCTCTGGAAACACCATATATTTT. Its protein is CASSSGRASGNTIYF.

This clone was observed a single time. The CDR3 coding sequence is TGCGCCAGCAGTCAATTCCGGACACAAGAGACCCAGTACTTC. Its translation is CASSQFRTQETQYF. V gene TRBV23-1 combines with J gene TRBJ2-5; tentative D call: TRBD1 (5 bases). TRBV23-1 is marked as an open reading frame, function uncertain. The CDR3 covers 14 residues. Trimming left V 1 base short and J 2 bases short, with 8 bases between.

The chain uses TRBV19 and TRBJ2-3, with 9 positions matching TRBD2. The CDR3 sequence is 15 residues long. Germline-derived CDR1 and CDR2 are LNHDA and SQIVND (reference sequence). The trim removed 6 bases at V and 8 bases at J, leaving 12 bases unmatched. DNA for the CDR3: TGTGCCAGTAGGAACAAAGCGGGGGGAGATGGTACGCAGTATTTT. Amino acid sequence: CASRNKAGGDGTQYF.

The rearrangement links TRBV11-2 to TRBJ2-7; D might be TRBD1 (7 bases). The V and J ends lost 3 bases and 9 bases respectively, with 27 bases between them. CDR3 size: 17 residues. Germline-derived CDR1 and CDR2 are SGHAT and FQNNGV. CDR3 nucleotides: TGTGCCAGCAGCTTCGGGGAACTGGCAGGGGGGACCCATGGGCAGTACTTC. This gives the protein CASSFGELAGGTHGQYF.

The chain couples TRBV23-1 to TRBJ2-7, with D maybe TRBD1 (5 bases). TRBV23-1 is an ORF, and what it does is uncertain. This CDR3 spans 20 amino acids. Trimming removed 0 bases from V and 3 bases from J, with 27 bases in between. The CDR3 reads CASSQSIWLLYEPRDYEQYF. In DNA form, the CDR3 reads TGCGCCAGCAGTCAATCGATTTGGCTTCTATATGAACCCAGGGACTACGAGCAGTACTTC.

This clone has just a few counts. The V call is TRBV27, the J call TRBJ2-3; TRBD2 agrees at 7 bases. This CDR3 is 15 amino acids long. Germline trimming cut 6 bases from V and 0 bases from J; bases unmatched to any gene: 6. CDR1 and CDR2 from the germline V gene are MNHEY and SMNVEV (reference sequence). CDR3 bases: TGTGCCAGCAGCTCGGCAGCGGGGAGCACAGATACGCAGTATTTT. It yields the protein CASSSAAGSTDTQYF.

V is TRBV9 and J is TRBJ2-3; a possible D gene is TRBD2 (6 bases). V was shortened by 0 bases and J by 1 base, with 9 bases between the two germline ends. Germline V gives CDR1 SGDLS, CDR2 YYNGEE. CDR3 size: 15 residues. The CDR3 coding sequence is TGTGCCAGCAGCGTAGCTCCGGGGGGCACAGATACGCAGTATTTT. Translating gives CASSVAPGGTDTQYF.

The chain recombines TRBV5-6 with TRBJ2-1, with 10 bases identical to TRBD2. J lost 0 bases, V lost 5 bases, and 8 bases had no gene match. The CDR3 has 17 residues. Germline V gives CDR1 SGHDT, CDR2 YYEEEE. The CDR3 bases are TGTGCCAGCAGATACCAGCGGGGGGGCCGCTCCTACAATGAGCAGTTCTTC. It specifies CASRYQRGGRSYNEQFF.

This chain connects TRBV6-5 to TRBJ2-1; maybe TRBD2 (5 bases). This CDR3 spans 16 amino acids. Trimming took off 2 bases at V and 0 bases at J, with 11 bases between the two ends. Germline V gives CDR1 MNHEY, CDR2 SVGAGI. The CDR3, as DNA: TGTGCCAGCAGTTACGAACCGGGGAGCTCCTACAATGAGCAGTTCTTC. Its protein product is CASSYEPGSSYNEQFF.

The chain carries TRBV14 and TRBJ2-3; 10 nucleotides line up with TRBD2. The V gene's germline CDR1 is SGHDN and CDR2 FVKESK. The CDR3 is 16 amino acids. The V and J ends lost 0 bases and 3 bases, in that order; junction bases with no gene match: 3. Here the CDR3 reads CASSQDWGLATDTQYF. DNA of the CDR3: TGTGCCAGCAGCCAAGATTGGGGACTAGCGACAGATACGCAGTATTTT.